The TCR beta chain described here comes from a study of T cell responses to AZD1222 COVID-19 vaccine (dated by TCRdb to the early 2020s). At the level of the whole study: AZD1222 recipients given second doses at about 4 weeks or at about 12 weeks were pooled, since spike-specific TCR depth and breadth were not found to differ between the two schedules. Trial participants were enrolled into age subgroups of 18-55, 56-69 and 70-plus years, which contained about 150, 28 and 57 TCR-sequenced participants, respectively. TCR sequencing covered roughly 230 trial participants: about 210 given two doses of AZD1222 and approximately 26 given two doses of MenACWY control vaccine.

The CDR3 regions of human TCRbeta chains were analyzed by immunosequencing. The paper's processing steps were these. Repertoire TCRs were checked for matches against a reference library of SARS-CoV-2-specific TCRs that had been generated using the MIRA antigen-specificity platform. Breadth meant the fraction of unique TCRs that were SARS-CoV-2-associated, whereas depth meant the fraction of total T cells that were SARS-CoV-2-associated. Each spike-specific TCR was assigned to its reactive spike region and to a CD4 or CD8 class using the MIRA data. Log10-transformed breadth and depth values were compared by one-way ANOVA with Sidak's multiple comparisons tests. Drawn from immuneACCESS, this table holds only the in-frame rearrangements with V and J called that TCRdb kept. Clones are partly lost; checked studies trace under half to an unresolved V gene and leave the rest unexplained. From that table come the V and J calls and clone size; the DNA was used to work out D and trimming. This sample comprises 100,000 to 150,000 clones, 75% to 90% of them detected only once. The biggest ten clones account for 6.3% of the sample.

Overall results and qualifications from the work: Participants were mostly white British, with more females than males. The authors suggested clonal diversity may have been underestimated. The 56-69-year group was small, and its depth increase did not reach significance, likely because of low power. After two AZD1222 doses, spike-specific TCR breadth and depth were significantly higher than at day 0 and than in MenACWY recipients. Conclusions about previously exposed vaccinees are limited, since just six AZD1222 recipients were seropositive for SARS-CoV-2 at baseline. Epitopes outside the regions mutated in the B.1.351 and B.1.1.7 variants were reportedly recognized by nearly half of the unique spike-specific TCRs. The whole spike protein was spanned by vaccine-associated CD4 TCRs, and dominant responses were seen in regions 160-218 and 743-854. Because no day 14 peak-response samples were available, repertoires were characterized only after the peak T cell response.

To note about this clone: No cognate antigen has been identified for it. No quality values exist for individual bases; no much larger clone is one base distant.

V is cut by 4 bases and J by 0 bases, and the space between the germline ends is 13 bases. The germline V gene yields SGDLS for CDR1 and YYNGEE for CDR2. Including cysteine and phenylalanine, the CDR3 has 15 amino acids. CDR3 DNA only is kept here, 45 bases in frame from base 1. The sample's time point label, in plain terms: baseline before first vaccination. Vaccinee samples were obtained from the UK trials COV001 and COV002, which included a single-blind randomized controlled phase 2/3 trial of AZD1222 (ChAdOx1 nCoV-19) in healthy adults. Trial participant PBMC samples were collected at day 0 and day 28 after the second dose for TCRbeta chain sequencing.

The rearranged chain carries TRBV9 and TRBJ1-1; TRBD1 could be the D gene, as 5 bases match. Sequences were derived from peripheral blood, sampled on day 0 of AZD1222 vaccination. This clonotype originated in an adult in good health. The CDR3 loop reads CASSPTGQLNTEAFF. The nucleotide sequence reads TGTGCCAGCAGCCCAACGGGGCAGCTGAACACTGAAGCTTTCTTT.